One and the same sample provided the 8 T cell receptor beta chains below, sequenced in a study of T cells in Graves' hyperthyroidism and ophthalmopathy. TCR beta CDR3 region amplification was performed from RNA transcripts. The study used the HTBI primer set for a first-round RT-PCR of the TCR CDR3. TCRdb reanalysed the multiplex PCR reads using MiXCR and keeps one entry per CDR3 protein. The sample consists of some 440,000 distinct CDR3 sequences, around 16% of them appearing once. The sample comprised blood. Every receptor here comes from a woman between 18 and 30 years old with Graves' hyperthyroidism.

This clonotype was recorded many times. V and J are TRBV5-1 and TRBJ1-3, with 9 bases aligning to TRBD1. The germline V gene has CDR1 SGHRS and CDR2 YFSETQ. This CDR3 contains 17 residues. The junction had 4 bases not matched to a gene; V was cut back by 0 bases and J by 0 bases. CDR3 nucleotides: TGCGCCAGCAGCTTGGTGGGACAGGGCTCCTCTGGAAACACCATATATTTT. It is translated as CASSLVGQGSSGNTIYF.

The chain has TRBV20-1 and TRBJ2-7; the match to TRBD2 covers 14 bases. Germline loops: CDR1 DFQATT, CDR2 SNEGSKA (reference sequence). The trim removed 3 bases at V and 4 bases at J, leaving 8 bases unmatched. This CDR3 comprises 16 residues. CDR3 in DNA: TGCAGTGCTAGCTTCGGACTAGCGGGGGGCCTTTACGAGCAGTACTTC. It encodes CSASFGLAGGLYEQYF.

This clonotype was counted ten times or more. The chain has TRBV10-3 and TRBJ2-7, with TRBD2 as a possible D gene (6 bases). Trimming took 0 bases from V and 3 from J, leaving 15 bases between them. The germline gives CDR1 ENHRY, CDR2 SYGVKD. The CDR3 totals 16 residues. The CDR3 spells CAISESGGSFNYEQYF. CDR3 DNA: TGTGCCATCAGTGAGTCCGGGGGAAGCTTCAACTACGAGCAGTACTTC.

This clonotype was observed at least ten times. The chain uses TRBV6-1 and TRBJ2-2, with 11 bases identical to TRBD2. Germline values: CDR1 MNHNS, CDR2 SASEGT. V was pared by 6 bases and J by 5 bases, with 8 bases of the junction left unmatched. The CDR3 contains 16 residues. DNA of the CDR3: TGTGCCAGCAGCGGGCTAGCGGGGGGAGGTACCGGGGAGCTGTTTTTT. Translating gives CASSGLAGGGTGELFF.

The chain has TRBV20-1 and TRBJ2-1; D uncertain. The CDR3 extends over 11 amino acids. The V end lost 6 bases, the J end lost 7 bases, and 10 bases lay between the germline ends. CDR1 and CDR2 (germline): DFQATT, SNEGSKA (reference sequence). The CDR3 sequence is CSARPRNEQFF. The CDR3 DNA reads TGCAGTGCCCGCCCCCGGAATGAGCAGTTCTTC.

The chain combines TRBV5-1 with TRBJ1-4, with D perhaps TRBD1 (5 bases). CDR3 length equals 15 residues. Germline CDR1 and CDR2: SGHRS and YFSETQ. V gave up 4 bases and J gave up 4 bases, with 14 bases separating them. The CDR3 DNA sequence: TGCGCCAGCAGCAAGCAGGGCTCCGGTAATGAAAAACTGTTTTTT. It encodes CASSKQGSGNEKLFF.

The chain is built from TRBV7-6 and TRBJ1-1; D is possibly TRBD1 (6 bases). Trimming stripped 6 bases from V and 3 bases from J, with 14 bases between. The CDR3 consists of 14 residues. Germline lookup yields CDR1 SGHVS and CDR2 FNYEAQ. In DNA form, the CDR3 reads TGTGCCAGCAGTTCTACAGGGCCCTACACTGAAGCTTTCTTT. Its protein is CASSSTGPYTEAFF.

This clonotype was seen a few times. V is TRBV25-1 and J is TRBJ2-6, with D tentatively TRBD1 or TRBD2 (5 bases each). The germline V gene has CDR1 MGHDK and CDR2 SYGVNS. The CDR3 spans 13 residues. The ends were cut back, 7 bases at V and 4 bases at J, with 8 bases in the middle. CDR3 DNA: TGTGCCAGCACTGGGACGGGGGCCAACGTCCTGACTTTC. Its translation is CASTGTGANVLTF.